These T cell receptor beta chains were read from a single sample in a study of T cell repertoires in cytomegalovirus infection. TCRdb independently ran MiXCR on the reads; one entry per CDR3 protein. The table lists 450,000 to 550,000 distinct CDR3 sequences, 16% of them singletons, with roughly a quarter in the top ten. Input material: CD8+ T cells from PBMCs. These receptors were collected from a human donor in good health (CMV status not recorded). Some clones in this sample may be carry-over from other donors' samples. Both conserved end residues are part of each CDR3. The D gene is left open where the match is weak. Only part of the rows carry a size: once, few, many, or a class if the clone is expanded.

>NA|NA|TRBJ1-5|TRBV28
TGTGCCAGCAGTCGCCGGGCCAACAATCAGCCCCAGCATTTT
CASSRRANNQPQHF
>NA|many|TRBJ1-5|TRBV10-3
TGTGCCATCGAAACAGACAGGCCTTATAGCAATCAGCCCCAGCATTTT
CAIETDRPYSNQPQHF
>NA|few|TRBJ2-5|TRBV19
TGTGCCAGTAGTATAGGGGAGGGGGATGAGACCCAGTACTTC
CASSIGEGDETQYF
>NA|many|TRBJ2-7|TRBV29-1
TGCAGCGCTGGAAGAGGGGTCCACTCGACTTACGAGCAGTACTTC
CSAGRGVHSTYEQYF
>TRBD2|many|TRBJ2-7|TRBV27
TGTGCCAGCAGTTTCTCTAGCGGGGGGGTATACGAGCAGTACTTC
CASSFSSGGVYEQYF
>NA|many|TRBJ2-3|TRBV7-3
TGTGCCAGCAGCCCATATCCTCCACCAGATACGCAGTATTTT
CASSPYPPPDTQYF
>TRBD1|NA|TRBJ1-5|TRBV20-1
TGCAGTGCTAGAGAGACAGGGTGGGGCAATCAGCCCCAGCATTTT
CSARETGWGNQPQHF
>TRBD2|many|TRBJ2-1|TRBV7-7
TGTGCCAGCAGCATTCGACTAGCGGGGGGGATAGATGAGCAGTTCTTC
CASSIRLAGGIDEQFF
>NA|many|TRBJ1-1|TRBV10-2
TGCGCCAGCAGTGAGTCTCGGGGCATGAACACTGAAGCTTTCTTT
CASSESRGMNTEAFF
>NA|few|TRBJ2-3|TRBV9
TGTGCCAGCAGCGTAGTGGGAAGGGGATCAGATACGCAGTATTTT
CASSVVGRGSDTQYF
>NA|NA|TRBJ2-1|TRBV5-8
TGTGCCAGCAGCTACGTCTCCTACAATGAGCAGTTCTTC
CASSYVSYNEQFF
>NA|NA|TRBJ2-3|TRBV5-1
TGCGCCAGCAGCCCCGACTCGTACACAGATACGCAGTATTTT
CASSPDSYTDTQYF
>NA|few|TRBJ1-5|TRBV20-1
TGCAGTGCTAGATCTGACAGGAGAGATCAGCCCCAGCATTTT
CSARSDRRDQPQHF
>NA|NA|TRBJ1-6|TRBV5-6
TGTGCCAGCAGCTCCGACTCATCCTGGGGGGATTCACCCCTCCACTTT
CASSSDSSWGDSPLHF
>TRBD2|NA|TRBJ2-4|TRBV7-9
TGTGCCAGCAGCCTGGGACTAGCGGGGGGAGCCAAAAACATTCAGTACTTC
CASSLGLAGGAKNIQYF
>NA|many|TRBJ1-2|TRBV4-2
TGTGCCAGCAGCCACACAATAAATGGGGCAGGGGCAGGCTACACCTTC
CASSHTINGAGAGYTF
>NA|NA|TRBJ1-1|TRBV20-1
TGCAGTGCTGAACCGGGGCCGATGAACACTGAAGCTTTCTTT
CSAEPGPMNTEAFF
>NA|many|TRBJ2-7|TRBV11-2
TGTGCCAGCAGCTCGGCGGACCAAAGGGAGCAGTACTTC
CASSSADQREQYF
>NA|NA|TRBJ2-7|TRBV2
TGTGCCAGCACCTACAGGCAGGAGGGGGGCTACGAGCAGTACTTC
CASTYRQEGGYEQYF
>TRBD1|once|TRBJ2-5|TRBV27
TGTGCCAGCAGTTTAACGATACGGAAAAGGGGGCATCAAGAGACCCAGTACTTC
CASSLTIRKRGHQETQYF
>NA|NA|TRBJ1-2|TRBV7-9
TGTGCCAGCAGCTCACCGGGGACGGTCGAGGGCTACACCTTC
CASSSPGTVEGYTF
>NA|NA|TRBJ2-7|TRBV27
TGTGCCAGCAGTCTACAGGCCTCTTCCTACGAGCAGTACTTC
CASSLQASSYEQYF
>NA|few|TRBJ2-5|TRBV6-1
TGTGCCAGCAGCTCTCCTGGCAGACTTCAAGAGACCCAGTACTTC
CASSSPGRLQETQYF
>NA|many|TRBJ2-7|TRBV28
TGTGCCAGCAGTTTGACAGGACTAGTATACGAGCAGTACTTC
CASSLTGLVYEQYF
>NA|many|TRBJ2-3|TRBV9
TGTGCCAGCAGCGTAGCATGGGGGCACACAGATACGCAGTATTTT
CASSVAWGHTDTQYF
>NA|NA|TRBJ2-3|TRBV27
TGTGCCAGCGCCCGGGGGCGGAGCACAGATACGCAGTATTTT
CASARGRSTDTQYF